Shown below are 31 T cell receptor beta chains from a single sample sequenced in a study of cytotoxic CD8 clonotypes in ibrutinib-treated CLL. Clones were sequenced by immunoSEQ multiplex PCR, and TCRdb holds only the in-frame ones, with some missing. The sample comprises fewer than 35,000 clones, 55% to 75% of which are singletons, and roughly 51% rests with the top ten. The sample consisted of PBMCs, taken after 24 months of ibrutinib treatment. These receptor sequences come from a human donor with chronic lymphocytic leukemia.

The gene calls are TRBV4-3 and TRBJ2-1, with D uncertain. Germline-derived CDR1 and CDR2 are LGHNA and YSLEER. V was clipped by 0 bases and J by 8 bases, with 11 bases between them. This CDR3 has 14 residues. CDR3 nucleotides: TGCGCCAGCAGCCAAGATACCCCCGCCGATGAGCAGTTCTTC. Translating gives CASSQDTPADEQFF.

This clone is a singleton in its sample. This rearrangement joins TRBV2 to TRBJ1-1; D is possibly TRBD1 (5 bases). This CDR3 contains 16 residues. CDR1 and CDR2 (germline): SNHLY, FYNNEI. Trimming removed 1 base from V and 2 bases from J, with 14 bases in between. The DNA for the CDR3 is TGTGCCAGCAGTGAAGTGCAGGACAATCCAAACACTGAAGCTTTCTTT. Translating it yields CASSEVQDNPNTEAFF.

The chain has TRBV5-5 and TRBJ1-2; the D is unclear. The CDR3 sequence is 12 residues long. Trimming left V 4 bases short and J 4 bases short, with 8 bases between. The germline gives CDR1 SGHKS, CDR2 YYEKEE (reference sequence). CDR3 bases: TGTGCCAGCAGCCCTTATTCCTATGGCTACACCTTC. Amino acids: CASSPYSYGYTF.

The chain uses TRBV6-5 and TRBJ1-2; TRBD1 agrees at 7 bases. This CDR3 is built from 16 residues. The ends lost 0 bases at V and 3 bases at J; junction bases unmatched: 7. CDR1 is MNHEY and CDR2 is SVGAGI in the germline V gene. The CDR3 DNA reads TGTGCCAGCAGTTACTCCTCTAGGGGGCACGACTATGGCTACACCTTC. Translating it yields CASSYSSRGHDYGYTF.

The chain links TRBV10-2 to TRBJ1-1; a possible D gene is TRBD1 (5 bases). This CDR3 comprises 13 residues. Germline loops: CDR1 WSHSY, CDR2 SAAADI. Trimming stripped 5 bases from V and 1 base from J, with 8 bases between. The CDR3 coding sequence is TGCGCCAGCAGTAGAGGACAGAACACTGAAGCTTTCTTT. Protein sequence: CASSRGQNTEAFF.

The V call is TRBV19, the J call TRBJ1-5, with D possibly TRBD1 on 5 matching bases. Germline lookup yields CDR1 LNHDA and CDR2 SQIVND (reference sequence). Trimming took 2 bases from V and 5 from J, leaving 19 bases between them. This CDR3 is built from 17 residues. Here the CDR3 reads CASSIIGRGAGYQPQHF. CDR3 nucleotides: TGTGCCAGTAGTATAATCGGCCGAGGAGCAGGGTATCAGCCCCAGCATTTT.

The chain joins TRBV5-5 to TRBJ1-6; tentatively, D is TRBD1 (5 bases). V was shortened by 6 bases and J by 5 bases, with 21 bases between the two germline ends. CDR3 size: 17 residues. In germline, CDR1 is SGHKS, CDR2 YYEKEE (reference sequence). The CDR3 region is CASKWSVGGDDNSPLHF. CDR3 DNA sequence: TGTGCCAGCAAGTGGAGCGTGGGAGGGGACGATAATTCACCCCTCCACTTT.

This clone has just one count. The rearrangement joins TRBV7-9 to TRBJ1-6, with 11 positions matching TRBD1. Germline V lookup: CDR1 SEHNR, CDR2 FQNEAQ (reference sequence). J gave up 10 bases and V 3 bases, and 5 bases lay outside the gene matches. This CDR3 is 15 amino acids long. CDR3 coding DNA: TGTGCCAGCAGCTTCAGGGGACAGGGGGAATCACCCCTCCACTTT. Translating gives CASSFRGQGESPLHF.

V is TRBV18 and J is TRBJ2-1; D may be TRBD1 (6 bases). CDR3 length: 13 amino acids. Germline V lookup: CDR1 KGHSH, CDR2 LQKENI. V was pared by 6 bases and J by 5 bases, with 11 bases between. This CDR3 reads CASSKNRDNEQFF. The DNA of the CDR3 is TGTGCCAGCTCCAAAAACAGGGACAATGAGCAGTTCTTC. The variable domain in full, completed from reference TRBV18 and TRBJ2-1, reads NAGVMQNPRHLVRRRGQEARLRCSPMKGHSHVYWYRQLPEEGLKFMVYLQKENIIDESGMPKERFSAEFPKEGPSILRIQQVVRGDSAAYFCASSKNRDNEQFFGPGTRLTVL.

In this sample, this clone turned up once. The V call is TRBV2, the J call TRBJ2-5; perhaps TRBD2 as D (5 bases). Trimming took 11 bases from V and 1 from J, leaving 8 bases between them. The CDR3 consists of 11 residues. From germline, CDR1 is SNHLY and CDR2 FYNNEI. The CDR3 reads CAFGVQETQYF. The CDR3 DNA sequence: TGTGCCTTCGGGGTCCAAGAGACCCAGTACTTC.

This chain connects TRBV11-2 to TRBJ2-7; 7 positions match TRBD2. The CDR3 length is 12 residues. V dropped 3 bases and J dropped 4; count of bases not matched to a gene: 0. The germline CDR1 and CDR2 sequences are SGHAT and FQNNGV. The CDR3, as DNA: TGTGCCAGCAGCTTCGGGGGGTACGAGCAGTACTTC. Amino acid sequence: CASSFGGYEQYF.

This clone was observed a single time. The V gene is TRBV2, the J gene TRBJ1-5, with D maybe TRBD1 (6 bases). The CDR3 is 16 residues long. The ends were cut back, 3 bases at V and 2 bases at J, with 14 bases in the middle. Germline V gives CDR1 SNHLY, CDR2 FYNNEI. CDR3 in amino acids: CASSDVAGAGNQPQHF. The CDR3 coding sequence is TGTGCCAGCAGTGATGTGGCAGGGGCTGGCAATCAGCCCCAGCATTTT.

The CDR3 protein is CASSYFGAANYGYTF. The CDR3 region has the DNA TGTGCCAGCAGTTACTTCGGGGCCGCTAACTATGGCTACACCTTC. The chain joins TRBV6-5 to TRBJ1-2; D may be TRBD1 (5 bases). The CDR3 runs to 15 residues. Germline CDR1 reads MNHEY; CDR2 reads SVGAGI. V was clipped by 1 base and J by 0 bases, with 9 bases between them.

This clone was picked up a small number of times. CDR3 coding DNA: TGTGCCAGCACCAGGGACTACGAGCAGTACTTC. Its protein product is CASTRDYEQYF. V and J are TRBV25-1 and TRBJ2-7; tentatively, D is TRBD1 (5 bases). This CDR3 is 11 amino acids long. Germline V gene data show CDR1 as MGHDK and CDR2 as SYGVNS. Trimming took 7 bases from V and 3 from J, leaving 7 bases between them.

The CDR3 spells CASSPLVSSTDTQYF. The CDR3 coding sequence is TGTGCCAGCTCACCACTGGTTTCTAGCACAGATACGCAGTATTTT. The chain is built from TRBV18 and TRBJ2-3; D remains ambiguous. Germline V lookup: CDR1 KGHSH, CDR2 LQKENI. The CDR3 length is 15 residues. Trimming stripped 1 base from V and 0 bases from J, with 8 bases between.

The gene calls are TRBV6-5 and TRBJ2-7, with D uncertain. CDR1 is MNHEY and CDR2 is SVGAGI in the germline V gene. The CDR3 loop spans 11 amino acids. The V and J ends lost 7 bases and 5 bases respectively, with 9 bases between them. CDR3 sequence (DNA): TGTGCCAGCAATAACTGGCACGAGCAGTACTTC. Translation gives CASNNWHEQYF.

This chain joins TRBV27 and TRBJ1-3, with 8 bases that match TRBD1. The ends lost 6 bases at V and 2 bases at J; junction bases unmatched: 6. Germline V lookup: CDR1 MNHEY, CDR2 SMNVEV (reference sequence). CDR3 size: 15 residues. CDR3 sequence: CASSLTGVAGNTIYF. The DNA of the CDR3 is TGTGCCAGCAGCCTGACAGGGGTGGCTGGAAACACCATATATTTT.

The chain has TRBV7-8 and TRBJ1-3; D is undetermined. Germline V lookup: CDR1 SGHVS, CDR2 FQNEAQ. V was shortened by 1 base and J by 0 bases, with 7 bases between the two germline ends. This CDR3 is built from 15 residues. In nucleotides, the CDR3 is TGTGCCAGCAGCTTAGGCGGGAGCTCTGGAAACACCATATATTTT. This encodes CASSLGGSSGNTIYF.

This clone turned up a few times. The chain joins TRBV9 to TRBJ2-7; D uncertain. Per germline, CDR1 SGDLS and CDR2 YYNGEE. Trimming took 4 bases from V and 0 from J, leaving 14 bases between them. The CDR3 contains 15 residues. The CDR3 here is CASSPRPLSSYEQYF. The CDR3 DNA sequence: TGTGCCAGCAGCCCCCGGCCCCTGAGCTCCTACGAGCAGTACTTC.

The chain employs TRBV7-2 and TRBJ2-7, with D possibly matching TRBD2 (6 bases). The CDR3 totals 13 residues. CDR1 is SGHTA and CDR2 is FQGNSA in the germline V gene. V shed 3 bases and J shed 3 bases, with 9 bases lying between them. The CDR3 loop reads CASSFGRGYEQYF. The CDR3 DNA is TGTGCCAGCAGCTTCGGGCGGGGCTACGAGCAGTACTTC.

V usage is TRBV5-1 and J usage is TRBJ1-2; D uncertain. Germline V CDR1 and CDR2: SGHRS, YFSETQ. This CDR3 is 14 amino acids long. Trimming stripped 5 bases from V and 0 bases from J, with 11 bases between. The CDR3 coding sequence is TGCGCCAGCAGGGCACAGCTAGCTAACTATGGCTACACCTTC. Encoded protein: CASRAQLANYGYTF.

J is TRBJ1-1 and V is TRBV5-1; 10 bases are shared with TRBD1. The ends lost 0 bases at V and 4 bases at J; junction bases unmatched: 12. This CDR3 is built from 18 residues. Germline V gives CDR1 SGHRS, CDR2 YFSETQ. Written as DNA, the CDR3 is TGCGCCAGCAGCTTGGTAGGGACAGGGGTCTCTCTGAGCACTGAAGCTTTCTTT. Amino acids: CASSLVGTGVSLSTEAFF.

This clone was picked up a small number of times. The rearrangement joins TRBV28 to TRBJ1-1, with D hard to call. V gave up 3 bases and J gave up 5 bases, with 10 bases separating them. Germline V lookup: CDR1 MDHEN, CDR2 SYDVKM. CDR3 length: 13 amino acids. The CDR3, as DNA: TGTGCCAGCAGTTTGGCAGGAAAAACTGAAGCTTTCTTT. It translates to CASSLAGKTEAFF.

The chain is built from TRBV9 and TRBJ2-5, with a possible D match to TRBD1 (7 bases). The V end was cut by 4 bases, the J end by 3 bases, with 16 bases between. Germline loops: CDR1 SGDLS, CDR2 YYNGEE. CDR3 length equals 15 residues. The CDR3 is CASSPLGGGEETQYF. CDR3 nucleotide sequence: TGTGCCAGCAGCCCGCTAGGAGGGGGCGAAGAGACCCAGTACTTC.

This clone has just one count. The J gene is TRBJ2-7, the V gene TRBV28; no clear D. This CDR3 contains 12 residues. Trimming shortened V by 7 bases and J by 2 bases, and 9 bases separated the two germline ends. In germline, CDR1 is MDHEN, CDR2 SYDVKM. The CDR3 sequence: CASTRTTYEQYF. The CDR3 DNA is TGTGCCAGCACCCGGACCACCTACGAGCAGTACTTC.

The rearrangement joins TRBV18 to TRBJ2-7, with a weak D call TRBD2 (6 bases). Per the germline V gene, CDR1 is KGHSH and CDR2 is LQKENI. The V gene lost 3 bases and the J gene lost 6 bases, with 9 bases spanning the gap. This CDR3 region has 12 residues. The CDR3 nucleotides read TGTGCCAGCTCACCGGACGGGGGCGAGCAGTACTTC. It yields the protein CASSPDGGEQYF.

This clone appeared a few times. The chain uses TRBV28 and TRBJ1-2; TRBD1 agrees at 8 bases. The V gene's germline CDR1 is MDHEN and CDR2 SYDVKM. This CDR3 spans 14 amino acids. Trimming at V came to 6 bases and at J to 5 bases, leaving 8 bases not matched to a gene. In nucleotides, the CDR3 is TGTGCCAGCAGCCCTCGACAGGGGATGTATGGCTACACCTTC. It is translated as CASSPRQGMYGYTF.

The chain carries TRBV11-3 and TRBJ2-7, with TRBD2 identical over 8 bases. The trim removed 5 bases at V and 5 bases at J, leaving 5 bases unmatched. The germline gives CDR1 SGHNT, CDR2 YENEEA. CDR3 length: 13 amino acids. The CDR3: CASSAGGANEQYF. The CDR3, as DNA: TGTGCCAGCAGCGCCGGGGGGGCGAACGAGCAGTACTTC.

The V call is TRBV29-1, the J call TRBJ2-7; 7 bases map to TRBD1. The germline CDR1 and CDR2 sequences are SQVTM and ANQGSEA. J lost 0 bases, V lost 5 bases, and 4 bases had no gene match. CDR3 length: 13 residues. CDR3 loop: CSVTDRVSYEQYF. Here the CDR3 DNA reads TGCAGCGTTACCGACAGGGTCTCCTACGAGCAGTACTTC.

The chain carries TRBV30 and TRBJ1-5; D call uncertain. V lost 0 bases to trimming and J lost 3 bases, with 6 bases between them. The CDR3 loop spans 13 amino acids. CDR1 is GTSNPN, CDR2 SVGIG, per germline (reference sequence). The CDR3 DNA reads as TGTGCCTGGAGTGTCAGCGTCAATCAGCCCCAGCATTTT. Protein product: CAWSVSVNQPQHF.

The V and J genes are TRBV5-1 and TRBJ2-3, with D maybe TRBD1 (7 bases). Germline loops: CDR1 SGHRS, CDR2 YFSETQ. The CDR3 extends over 14 amino acids. Trimming took off 3 bases at V and 3 bases at J, with 11 bases between the two ends. CDR3 protein: CASSWTGGTDTQYF. DNA for the CDR3: TGCGCCAGCAGCTGGACAGGAGGGACAGATACGCAGTATTTT.